The sequence of this T cell receptor beta chain was determined in a study of blood T cell repertoires in COVID-19. Germline loops: CDR1 LNHDA, CDR2 SQIVND (reference sequence). There are 19 residues in the CDR3. J was trimmed by 0 bases and V by 4 bases; bases with no gene match: 11. Per the study methods: Reference gene primers were amplified, and this amplification served to estimate nucleated cell counts. The assay was immunoSEQ multiplex PCR, and TCRdb's table has in-frame clones only and misses some. V and J calls and clone size are as listed in that table; D and trimming were resolved from the DNA. The repertoire holds about 300,000 clones, with approximately 89% as singletons. It was during active infection that Seattle patients were enrolled and then longitudinally followed.

The chain uses TRBV19 and TRBJ2-3; 12 positions agree with TRBD2. The material sequenced was peripheral blood. The clonotype originates from a woman aged 25 to 39 with COVID-19, enrolled during active disease. This chain's CDR3 is CASSTPGLAGTLSTDTQYF. The CDR3, as DNA: TGTGCCAGTAGTACTCCCGGACTAGCGGGGACGCTAAGCACAGATACGCAGTATTTT.